Following are 15 T cell receptor beta chains from one sample sequenced in a study of blood T cell repertoires in COVID-19. The method was immunoSEQ multiplex PCR; TCRdb's version includes in-frame clones alone and lacks a portion of them. The sample carries under 450,000 clones, 88% recorded once. The sequenced material came from peripheral blood. The receptors stem from a woman aged 50 to 60 with COVID-19, enrolled during active disease.

The genes are TRBV6-5 and TRBJ2-1; possibly TRBD2 for D (5 bases). Per germline, CDR1 MNHEY and CDR2 SVGAGI. The CDR3 loop spans 13 amino acids. Trimming took off 11 bases at V and 2 bases at J, with 13 bases between the two ends. This CDR3 is CASGRRTYNEQFF. CDR3 sequence (DNA): TGTGCCTCGGGTCGGAGGACCTACAATGAGCAGTTCTTC.

This chain uses TRBV6-5 with TRBJ2-1; D gene unclear. V was trimmed by 8 bases and J by 0 bases, leaving 8 bases between them. This CDR3 is built from 13 residues. Germline V CDR1 and CDR2: MNHEY, SVGAGI. CDR3 in amino acids: CASDSLSYNEQFF. The CDR3 DNA is TGTGCCAGCGACTCCCTCTCCTACAATGAGCAGTTCTTC.

The J gene is TRBJ2-2, the V gene TRBV23-1, with D maybe TRBD1 (6 bases). TRBV23-1 is placed among ORFs of uncertain function. V was clipped by 3 bases and J by 1 base, with 15 bases between them. There are 17 residues in the CDR3. The CDR3 here is CASSHGGQRMNTGELFF. CDR3 sequence (DNA): TGCGCCAGCAGTCATGGGGGCCAGCGGATGAACACCGGGGAGCTGTTTTTT.

In this sample, this clone turned up a few times. The J gene is TRBJ2-3, the V gene TRBV4-1; no reliable D call. Between the trimmed V and J ends, which lost 1 base and 2 bases, there was a span of 10 bases. CDR1 MGHRA and CDR2 YSYEKL come from the germline V gene. This CDR3 is built from 15 residues. CDR3: CASSQVNIFTDTQYF. The DNA for the CDR3 is TGCGCCAGCAGCCAAGTTAACATTTTCACAGATACGCAGTATTTT.

This clone was seen only a few times. The genes are TRBV7-9 and TRBJ2-7; TRBD1 aligns across 11 bases. V lost 8 bases and J lost 7; bases outside the gene matches: 4. The CDR3 is made up of 12 amino acids. Germline V CDR1 and CDR2: SEHNR, FQNEAQ (reference sequence). CDR3 sequence reads: CASGQGAGEQYF. Written as DNA, the CDR3 is TGTGCCAGCGGACAGGGGGCTGGGGAGCAGTACTTC.

The sample holds one count of this clone. The chain employs TRBV6-5 and TRBJ2-5, with TRBD2 identical over 12 bases. V was clipped by 7 bases and J by 0 bases; unmatched bases: 3. Germline V gene lookup returns CDR1 MNHEY and CDR2 SVGAGI. The CDR3 has 15 amino acids. The CDR3 loop reads CASKRTSGDQETQYF. For the CDR3, the DNA is TGTGCCAGCAAACGGACTAGCGGGGACCAAGAGACCCAGTACTTC.

The rearrangement links TRBV5-1 to TRBJ1-2; 10 positions match TRBD1. Losses at the gene ends were 1 base for V and 6 bases for J; bases not matched to a gene: 6. The CDR3 has 15 residues. Germline CDR1 is SGHRS and CDR2 is YFSETQ. CDR3 nucleotide sequence: TGCGCCAGCAGCTTGTGGACAGGGGGAGGAGATGGCTACACCTTC. It specifies CASSLWTGGGDGYTF.

Only a few counts were recorded for this clone. This chain links TRBV7-8 with TRBJ2-1; TRBD1 agrees at 10 bases. Germline V gene lookup returns CDR1 SGHVS and CDR2 FQNEAQ. V was pared by 5 bases and J by 8 bases, with 9 bases of the junction left unmatched. The CDR3 sequence is 15 residues long. The CDR3 DNA sequence: TGTGCCAGCAGCGCCCGGGACAGGGGAATCGATGAGCAGTTCTTC. Protein product: CASSARDRGIDEQFF.

This clone has just one count. This chain links TRBV24-1 with TRBJ2-1; 12 nucleotides align to TRBD1. V trimming: 0 bases; J trimming: 8 bases; junction bases outside the gene matches: 4. Germline CDR1 and CDR2: KGHDR and SFDVKD. There are 16 residues in the CDR3. The CDR3 nucleotides are TGTGCCACCAGTGATTTGAGGGGGACAGGGGGCGATGAGCAGTTCTTC. Translated, it gives CATSDLRGTGGDEQFF.

The rearrangement links TRBV27 to TRBJ1-1, with no clear D. Germline V gene sequence: CDR1 MNHEY, CDR2 SMNVEV (reference sequence). V shed 3 bases and J shed 1 base, with 9 bases lying between them. The CDR3 has 14 residues. CDR3 loop: CASSFSGSNTEAFF. The CDR3 DNA is TGTGCCAGCAGTTTTTCCGGGTCGAACACTGAAGCTTTCTTT.

The gene calls are TRBV18 and TRBJ2-7; D is unresolved. This CDR3 has 14 amino acids. Germline CDR1 KGHSH, CDR2 LQKENI. The V end lost 5 bases, the J end lost 5 bases, and 16 bases lay between the germline ends. The CDR3 loop reads CASSSRSLGDEQYF. Here the CDR3 DNA reads TGTGCCAGCTCATCCCGCAGCCTGGGCGACGAGCAGTACTTC.

The V and J genes are TRBV5-1 and TRBJ1-6, with D perhaps matching TRBD1 (6 bases). V lost 6 bases to trimming and J lost 7 bases, with 20 bases between them. The germline V gene encodes CDR1 SGHRS and CDR2 YFSETQ. This CDR3 has 16 amino acids. CDR3 sequence: CASTLRGGARNSPLHF. The CDR3 DNA reads TGCGCCAGCACCCTCCGGGGGGGGGCGAGGAATTCACCCCTCCACTTT.

The V gene is TRBV28, the J gene TRBJ1-5, with D unresolved. The CDR3 is made up of 12 amino acids. Germline CDR1 reads MDHEN; CDR2 reads SYDVKM. Trimming took off 6 bases at V and 4 bases at J, with 7 bases between the two ends. This CDR3 is CASRLPNQPQHF. In nucleotides, the CDR3 is TGTGCCAGCAGACTTCCTAATCAGCCCCAGCATTTT.

J is TRBJ2-1 and V is TRBV11-2; TRBD2 matches at 7 bases. The germline CDR1 and CDR2 sequences are SGHAT and FQNNGV. J was trimmed by 5 bases and V by 1 base; bases with no gene match: 5. CDR3 size: 15 residues. The CDR3 loop reads CASSLGRDYHNEQFF. Here the CDR3 DNA reads TGTGCCAGCAGCTTAGGAAGGGACTACCACAATGAGCAGTTCTTC.

The CDR3 DNA reads as TGTGCCAGCAGCTTAGTGCGGGGGAGTAATGAGCAGTTCTTC. This translates into CASSLVRGSNEQFF. The chain is built from TRBV7-8 and TRBJ2-1; 7 bases are shared with TRBD2. Germline V gives CDR1 SGHVS, CDR2 FQNEAQ. The junction had 4 bases not matched to a gene; V was cut back by 1 base and J by 7 bases. The CDR3 runs to 14 residues.